The following is a TCR beta chain sequence with its context. What it binds is unknown. The time point denotes: week 35, safety follow-up. Every vaccination contained 300 ug of the mutant IDH1 20-mer peptide and was paired with topical imiquimod. Clones were read by immunoSEQ multiplex PCR, and TCRdb kept only the in-frame ones, dropping some. The data show some 44,000 clones, with around 83% seen just once and under 6% held by the top ten. The CDR3 consists of 15 residues. Germline V gives CDR1 MNHEY, CDR2 SMNVEV (reference sequence). The V gene end was trimmed by 4 bases and the J gene end by 4 bases; junction bases not matched to a gene: 7. The sample belongs to a study of a mutant IDH1 vaccine in newly diagnosed glioma.

The chain uses TRBV27 and TRBJ1-5, with 7 bases fitting TRBD1. This TCR came from a woman between 45 and 65 years old with glioma. The sequencing here drew on PBMCs, taken from a glioma patient whose treatment included an IDH1 peptide vaccine. As DNA, the CDR3 is TGTGCCAGCAGTTCCCCGGGACAGATAAATCAGCCCCAGCATTTT. Its protein product is CASSSPGQINQPQHF.